The clone carrying this T cell receptor (beta chain) was seen ten or more times. This sample is part of a study of patients and donors after allogeneic stem cell transplantation. V gave up 5 bases and J gave up 5 bases, with 19 bases separating them. There are 16 residues in the CDR3. Germline lookup yields CDR1 KGHDR and CDR2 SFDVKD. In TCRdb, the RT-PCR reads were re-called with MiXCR into one record per CDR3 protein. The data contain around 82,000 distinct CDR3 sequences, about 5% of them singletons. The receptor was isolated from a human donor who was either an allogeneic HSCT recipient or a stem cell or donor lymphocyte infusion donor (not recorded which). It is not recorded whose cells these are; they may come from a transplant donor. The rearrangement uses TRBV24-1 and TRBJ2-3, with D possibly matching TRBD1 (5 bases). The source material was blood, either unsorted or a sorted T cell fraction (not recorded which). The CDR3 DNA sequence: TGTGCCACCAGTGTCAAGATTGGGCAGGGAAGAGATACGCAGTATTTT. Its protein is CATSVKIGQGRDTQYF.